One sample yielded the 25 T cell receptor beta chains listed below, sequenced in a study of CD8 T cells in Susac syndrome. Random-hexamer reverse transcription was applied to roughly 0.5 to 1 ug RNA. Each CDR3 protein is one row after TCRdb ran MiXCR on the immunoSEQ multiplex PCR reads. The table has 150,000 or so distinct CDR3 sequences, around 92% seen once. The material sequenced was CD4+ T cells from PBMCs. The receptors come from a human donor in good health.

This clonotype was counted only a few times. The J gene is TRBJ1-5, the V gene TRBV12-3 or TRBV12-4, with 8 bases that match TRBD1. This CDR3 has 13 residues. With 5 bases clipped from V and 4 bases from J, the junction kept 1 base outside the gene matches. CDR3 protein: CASSRQGNQPQHF. CDR3 coding DNA: TGTGCCAGCAGTAGACAGGGGAATCAGCCCCAGCATTTT.

The chain carries TRBV9 and TRBJ2-7; the D gene could be TRBD1 or TRBD2 (5 bases each). Trimming cost V 0 bases and J 1 base, with 11 bases left between them. Germline loops: CDR1 SGDLS, CDR2 YYNGEE. This CDR3 region has 15 residues. The CDR3 sequence: CASSVGGTPSYEQYF. In DNA form, the CDR3 reads TGTGCCAGCAGCGTAGGTGGGACGCCTTCCTACGAGCAGTACTTC.

The chain carries TRBV5-1 and TRBJ2-5; 8 bases map to TRBD1. Germline assignment: CDR1 SGHRS and CDR2 YFSETQ. CDR3 size: 16 residues. V was clipped by 4 bases and J by 0 bases; unmatched bases: 8. CDR3 bases: TGCGCCAGCAGCCCAGGACAGGGTTGGTACCAAGAGACCCAGTACTTC. Protein product: CASSPGQGWYQETQYF.

The rearrangement joins TRBV7-2 to TRBJ1-1; D is unresolved. V was trimmed by 5 bases and J by 0 bases, leaving 10 bases between them. The CDR3 contains 14 residues. Germline values: CDR1 SGHTA, CDR2 FQGNSA. The CDR3 reads CASSTTVMNTEAFF. CDR3 nucleotide sequence: TGTGCCAGCAGCACCACAGTTATGAACACTGAAGCTTTCTTT.

The chain has TRBV6-1 and TRBJ2-7; D is undetermined. There are 13 residues in the CDR3. The ends were cut back, 0 bases at V and 4 bases at J, with 7 bases in the middle. Looked up from germline, CDR1 is MNHNS and CDR2 is SASEGT. CDR3 in DNA: TGTGCCAGCAGTGAAGCGGTCCCGTACGAGCAGTACTTC. Protein sequence: CASSEAVPYEQYF.

This rearrangement joins TRBV2 to TRBJ2-7, with 7 bases aligning to TRBD1. Germline V lookup: CDR1 SNHLY, CDR2 FYNNEI. This CDR3 comprises 13 residues. Trimming at V came to 6 bases and at J to 3 bases, leaving 5 bases not matched to a gene. This CDR3 reads CASSPGQHYEQYF. The CDR3 coding sequence is TGTGCCAGCAGCCCGGGACAGCACTACGAGCAGTACTTC.

V and J are TRBV20-1 and TRBJ2-7, with no clear D. The CDR3 covers 11 residues. V lost 5 bases, J lost 11 bases, and 16 bases lay in between. The V gene's germline CDR1 is DFQATT and CDR2 SNEGSKA (reference sequence). CDR3 DNA: TGCAGTGCTCCATATCTCGCCGTTGAGTACTTC. Translating gives CSAPYLAVEYF.

This chain connects TRBV29-1 to TRBJ1-1; 7 bases are shared with TRBD1. The CDR3 is 13 amino acids. Germline lookup yields CDR1 SQVTM and CDR2 ANQGSEA. CDR3: CSTAGTVNTEAFF. The CDR3 DNA reads TGCAGTACGGCCGGGACAGTCAACACTGAAGCTTTCTTT.

The chain has TRBV10-3 and TRBJ2-5; 9 bases fit TRBD1. CDR1 is ENHRY and CDR2 is SYGVKD in the germline V gene. V lost 6 bases, J lost 2 bases, and 4 bases stayed unmatched. There are 14 residues in the CDR3. CDR3 sequence (DNA): TGTGCCATCAGAAATGACAGGGGGCAAGAGACCCAGTACTTC. Encoded protein: CAIRNDRGQETQYF.

V usage is TRBV28 and J usage is TRBJ1-2; 8 nucleotides align to TRBD1. CDR1 is MDHEN and CDR2 is SYDVKM in the germline V gene. The J segment lost 4 bases and the V segment lost 7 bases, leaving 8 bases of the junction unmatched. The CDR3 has 14 amino acids. The CDR3 here is CASTPGQGAYGYTF. CDR3 DNA sequence: TGTGCCAGCACCCCTGGACAGGGTGCCTATGGCTACACCTTC.

CDR3: CATMGSSGANVLTF. CDR3 in DNA: TGTGCCACCATGGGTAGCTCTGGGGCCAACGTCCTGACTTTC. The J gene is TRBJ2-6, the V gene TRBV24-1; no clear D gene. Germline CDR1 KGHDR, CDR2 SFDVKD. The CDR3 loop spans 14 amino acids. V dropped 8 bases and J dropped 0 bases, with 7 bases sitting between them.

The V call is TRBV2, the J call TRBJ1-6; maybe TRBD1 (6 bases). Germline V gene data show CDR1 as SNHLY and CDR2 as FYNNEI. V was clipped by 0 bases and J by 8 bases, with 11 bases between them. The CDR3 is made up of 15 amino acids. CDR3 sequence: CASSEAQGSYSPLHF. The CDR3 nucleotides are TGTGCCAGCAGTGAAGCACAGGGCAGCTATTCACCCCTCCACTTT.

The chain is built from TRBV30 and TRBJ1-5, with a possible D match to TRBD1 (5 bases). Trimming removed 3 bases from V and 1 base from J, with 7 bases in between. The CDR3 runs to 13 residues. Germline V CDR1 and CDR2: GTSNPN, SVGIG (reference sequence). The CDR3 protein is CAWSEGSNQPQHF. CDR3 DNA: TGTGCCTGGAGCGAGGGGAGCAATCAGCCCCAGCATTTT.

V is TRBV7-9 and J is TRBJ2-5, with TRBD2 identical over 14 bases. Germline V CDR1 and CDR2: SEHNR, FQNEAQ (reference sequence). The CDR3 runs to 16 residues. With 5 bases clipped from V and 4 bases from J, the junction kept 6 bases outside the gene matches. The DNA for the CDR3 is TGTGCCAGCAGCCGCCGGGGGACTAGCGGGAGAGAGACCCAGTACTTC. Its protein product is CASSRRGTSGRETQYF. The entire variable domain, with the rest obtained from reference TRBV7-9 and TRBJ2-5, is as follows: DTGVSQNPRHKITKRGQNVTFRCDPISEHNRLYWYRQTLGQGPEFLTYFQNEAQLEKSRLLSDRFSAERPKGSFSTLEIQRTEQGDSAMYLCASSRRGTSGRETQYFGPGTRLLVL.

This chain connects TRBV7-9 to TRBJ2-7; TRBD2 matches at 9 bases. CDR1 and CDR2 (germline): SEHNR, FQNEAQ (reference sequence). V was pared by 5 bases and J by 3 bases, with 8 bases of the junction left unmatched. CDR3 length equals 15 residues. In DNA form, the CDR3 reads TGTGCCAGCAGCAAAGTCCGGACTAGCGTCTACGAGCAGTACTTC. This encodes CASSKVRTSVYEQYF.

The V call is TRBV7-2, the J call TRBJ1-1; D remains unclear. Germline CDR1 and CDR2: SGHTA and FQGNSA. The CDR3 covers 14 residues. V gave up 1 base and J gave up 1 base, with 7 bases separating them. The CDR3 here is CASSLEVTNTEAFF. In DNA, the CDR3 is TGTGCCAGCAGCTTAGAGGTAACGAACACTGAAGCTTTCTTT.

V usage is TRBV6-5 and J usage is TRBJ2-7, with 10 nucleotides matching TRBD2. Losses at the gene ends were 4 bases for V and 4 bases for J; bases not matched to a gene: 7. CDR3 length equals 15 residues. CDR1 is MNHEY and CDR2 is SVGAGI in the germline V gene. The CDR3 DNA follows: TGTGCCAGCAGTTTGACTAGCGGGTGGTTATACGAGCAGTACTTC. Protein sequence: CASSLTSGWLYEQYF.

The rearrangement joins TRBV7-6 to TRBJ2-1, with 8 bases matching TRBD2. The CDR3 extends over 16 amino acids. The ends lost 1 base at V and 3 bases at J; junction bases unmatched: 5. CDR1 SGHVS and CDR2 FNYEAQ come from the germline V gene. CDR3 DNA sequence: TGTGCCAGCAGCTTAGAGGCTAGCGGGTACTACAATGAGCAGTTCTTC. The encoded protein is CASSLEASGYYNEQFF.

The chain employs TRBV12-3 or TRBV12-4 and TRBJ1-1; 7 bases map to TRBD1. The trim removed 3 bases at V and 4 bases at J, leaving 2 bases unmatched. There are 13 residues in the CDR3. The CDR3 coding sequence is TGTGCCAGCAGTTTTAACAGGGGCACTGAAGCTTTCTTT. Translating it yields CASSFNRGTEAFF.

The chain combines TRBV6-2 or TRBV6-3 with TRBJ2-5, with TRBD2 identical over 8 bases. Trimming cost V 0 bases and J 4 bases; bases outside gene matches: 4. Germline CDR1 is MNHEY and CDR2 is SVGEGT. CDR3 length: 15 residues. CDR3 sequence: CASSYSRGAGETQYF. The CDR3 coding sequence is TGTGCCAGCAGTTACTCGCGGGGGGCGGGAGAGACCCAGTACTTC.

The chain joins TRBV20-1 to TRBJ2-2; 8 bases line up with TRBD2. The CDR3 runs 16 residues. V was clipped by 3 bases and J by 2 bases; unmatched bases: 8. The germline gives CDR1 DFQATT, CDR2 SNEGSKA (reference sequence). CDR3 coding DNA: TGCAGTGCTAGTGGGTTAGCGGGACTTAACACCGGGGAGCTGTTTTTT. Translation gives CSASGLAGLNTGELFF.

The V call is TRBV5-1, the J call TRBJ2-2, with TRBD1 matching 11 bases. The CDR3 is 16 residues long. The ends lost 4 bases at V and 3 bases at J; junction bases unmatched: 5. Germline CDR1 reads SGHRS; CDR2 reads YFSETQ. The DNA for the CDR3 is TGCGCCAGCAGCACAGGACAGGGGGCCTACACCGGGGAGCTGTTTTTT. This codes for CASSTGQGAYTGELFF.

V usage is TRBV18 and J usage is TRBJ1-1; 9 bases are shared with TRBD1. This CDR3 has 14 amino acids. Unmatched junction bases numbered 3, after V lost 4 bases and J lost 3 bases. Germline CDR1 reads KGHSH; CDR2 reads LQKENI. In DNA, the CDR3 is TGTGCCAGCTCACTACAGGGGGCTGACACTGAAGCTTTCTTT. As protein: CASSLQGADTEAFF.

The sample holds one count of this clonotype. The V call is TRBV2, the J call TRBJ1-5; D might be TRBD1 (5 bases). CDR1 is SNHLY and CDR2 is FYNNEI in the germline V gene. Trimming removed 6 bases at V and 3 bases at J, with 15 bases between. CDR3 length: 15 amino acids. CDR3 amino acids: CASSADRQTNQPQHF. The DNA for the CDR3 is TGTGCCAGCAGCGCGGACCGACAGACCAATCAGCCCCAGCATTTT. Drawing the rest from reference TRBV2 and TRBJ1-5, the complete variable domain is EPEVTQTPSHQVTQMGQEVILRCVPISNHLYFYWYRQILGQKVEFLVSFYNNEISEKSEIFDDQFSVERPDGSNFTLKIRSTKLEDSAMYFCASSADRQTNQPQHFGDGTRLSIL.

The chain carries TRBV7-9 and TRBJ1-1; no clear D gene. The CDR3 consists of 14 residues. Between the trimmed V and J ends, which lost 1 base and 1 base, there was a span of 7 bases. The V gene's germline CDR1 is SEHNR and CDR2 FQNEAQ (reference sequence). The CDR3 sequence: CASSLEAKNTEAFF. In DNA, the CDR3 is TGTGCCAGCAGCTTAGAGGCCAAGAACACTGAAGCTTTCTTT.